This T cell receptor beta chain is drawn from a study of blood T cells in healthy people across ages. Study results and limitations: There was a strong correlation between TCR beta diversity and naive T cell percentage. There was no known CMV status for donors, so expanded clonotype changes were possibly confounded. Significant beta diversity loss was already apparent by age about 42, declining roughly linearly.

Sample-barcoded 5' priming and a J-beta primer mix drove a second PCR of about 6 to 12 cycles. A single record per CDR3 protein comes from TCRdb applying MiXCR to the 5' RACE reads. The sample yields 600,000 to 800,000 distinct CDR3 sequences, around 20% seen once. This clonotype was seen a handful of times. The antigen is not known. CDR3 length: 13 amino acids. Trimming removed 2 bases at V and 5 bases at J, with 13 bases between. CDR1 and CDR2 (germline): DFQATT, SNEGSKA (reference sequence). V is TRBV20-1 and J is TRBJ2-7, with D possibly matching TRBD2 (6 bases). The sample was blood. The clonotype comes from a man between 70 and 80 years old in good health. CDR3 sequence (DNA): TGCAGTGCTAGACCGGGGGTGGGCCACGAGCAGTACTTC. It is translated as CSARPGVGHEQYF.